Listed below are T cell receptor beta chains from one sample, sequenced in a study of shared clonotypes between healthy human individuals. The repertoire was sequenced with immunoSEQ multiplex PCR; TCRdb's copy has only in-frame clones and lacks some. The repertoire includes about 980,000 clones, less than 85% of them detected once, and over 1.3% sits in the top ten. The sequenced sample was memory CD4+ T cells sorted from blood. Receptor source: a man between 18 and 35 years old in good health. CDR3s include the opening cysteine and the closing phenylalanine or tryptophan. The D gene is left open where the match is weak. Only some rows state a clone size, as once, few, many or a class for expanded clones.

.	TRBV15	TRBJ1-4	TRBD1	CATSRDGTGDEKLFF	TGTGCCACCAGCAGAGATGGGACAGGGGATGAAAAACTGTTTTTT
once	TRBV27	TRBJ2-2	.	CASSLLRTDREVGELFF	TGTGCCAGCAGTTTATTACGGACAGACCGGGAAGTCGGGGAGCTGTTTTTT
.	TRBV6-4	TRBJ2-3	TRBD2	CASSESGGATDTQYF	TGTGCCAGCAGTGAAAGCGGGGGAGCCACAGATACGCAGTATTTT
.	TRBV28	TRBJ1-2	TRBD1	CASSELTGRNGYTF	TGTGCCAGCAGTGAATTGACAGGGAGGAATGGCTACACCTTC
few	TRBV6-5	TRBJ1-1	.	CASSTRRKTEAFF	TGTGCCAGCAGTACTCGCAGGAAGACTGAAGCTTTCTTT
.	TRBV6-1	TRBJ1-2	.	CASSGRSSGVGYTF	TGTGCCAGCAGTGGGAGGAGTTCGGGGGTGGGCTACACCTTC
.	TRBV12-5	TRBJ2-4	.	CASGLVNIQYF	TGTGCTAGTGGTTTGGTTAACATTCAGTACTTC
.	TRBV6-6	TRBJ1-4	TRBD1	CASSNGGQGVEKLFF	TGTGCCAGCAGTAACGGGGGACAGGGGGTTGAAAAACTGTTTTTT
few	TRBV28	TRBJ1-4	.	CASSLPGDNEKLFF	TGTGCCAGCAGTTTGCCAGGGGATAATGAAAAACTGTTTTTT
.	TRBV5-1	TRBJ2-5	.	CASSRNGAETQYF	TGCGCCAGCAGTAGAAACGGGGCTGAGACCCAGTACTTC
once	TRBV4-3	TRBJ2-1	TRBD2	CASSRTSGGVEQFF	TGCGCCAGCAGCAGGACTAGCGGCGGGGTAGAGCAGTTCTTC
few	TRBV7-9	TRBJ1-1	.	CASSKTATNLEAFF	TGTGCCAGCAGCAAGACAGCTACAAATCTTGAAGCTTTCTTT
.	TRBV10-3	TRBJ2-5	TRBD1	CATLGQGMIETQYF	TGTGCCACCCTGGGACAGGGGATGATTGAGACCCAGTACTTC
.	TRBV7-8	TRBJ2-6	TRBD1	CASSPRTGGVRANVLTF	TGTGCCAGCAGCCCTCGGACAGGGGGGGTGAGGGCCAACGTCCTGACTTTC
.	TRBV19	TRBJ2-3	.	CASSIGFLATDTQYF	TGTGCCAGTAGTATAGGTTTTCTTGCCACAGATACGCAGTATTTT
.	TRBV12-5	TRBJ2-1	.	CASGLVLDRQGANEQFF	TGTGCTAGTGGTTTGGTACTGGATCGGCAGGGCGCGAATGAGCAGTTCTTC
.	TRBV5-1	TRBJ2-6	TRBD2	CASTSLSGGTGANVLTF	TGCGCCAGCACCTCCCTGTCGGGGGGGACCGGGGCCAACGTCCTGACTTTC
.	TRBV6-5	TRBJ2-7	.	CASSPGWDYEQYF	TGTGCCAGCAGTCCCGGGTGGGACTACGAGCAGTACTTC
.	TRBV9	TRBJ1-2	TRBD1	CASSVGTGGSAYGYTF	TGTGCCAGCAGCGTAGGTACAGGGGGTTCTGCCTATGGCTACACCTTC
.	TRBV2	TRBJ2-7	TRBD2	CASSDRGSSYEQYF	TGTGCCAGCAGTGACCGCGGGAGCTCCTACGAGCAGTACTTC
few	TRBV18	TRBJ1-1	.	CASAKRGLENTEAFF	TGTGCCAGCGCGAAGAGAGGCTTGGAGAACACTGAAGCTTTCTTT
.	TRBV11-2	TRBJ2-1	.	CASSSGLTYNEQFF	TGTGCCAGCAGCTCGGGTCTGACGTACAATGAGCAGTTCTTC
few	TRBV30	TRBJ2-7	.	CAWSVSGLPYF	TGTGCCTGGAGTGTAAGTGGTTTACCGTACTTC
.	TRBV28	TRBJ1-2	.	CASSLTANYGYTF	TGTGCCAGCAGTCTTACAGCGAACTATGGCTACACCTTC
.	TRBV5-1	TRBJ2-3	TRBD2	CASSLATSGVDTQYF	TGCGCCAGCAGCTTGGCGACTAGCGGGGTAGATACGCAGTATTTT
.	TRBV19	TRBJ2-5	.	CASSISETQYF	TGTGCCAGTAGTATCTCGGAGACCCAGTACTTC
few	TRBV9	TRBJ2-3	.	CASSMTSTDTQYF	TGTGCCAGCAGCATGACGAGCACAGATACGCAGTATTTT
.	TRBV5-1	TRBJ2-1	.	CASSPRQGPSYNEQFF	TGCGCCAGCAGCCCTAGGCAGGGTCCCTCCTACAATGAGCAGTTCTTC
.	TRBV7-2	TRBJ1-6	.	CASRLNSGSPLHF	TGTGCCAGCAGGTTAAATAGCGGTTCACCCCTCCACTTT
.	TRBV9	TRBJ2-7	TRBD1	CASSVAGGQGPDEQYF	TGTGCCAGCAGCGTAGCGGGGGGACAGGGTCCCGACGAGCAGTACTTC
once	TRBV7-2	TRBJ1-1	.	CASSLANVGVVGTEAFF	TGTGCCAGCAGCTTAGCTAATGTGGGGGTAGTGGGCACTGAAGCTTTCTTT
.	TRBV5-6	TRBJ2-1	TRBD2	CASSLSSGRINEQFF	TGTGCCAGCAGCTTGTCCAGCGGGAGAATCAATGAGCAGTTCTTC
.	TRBV5-1	TRBJ1-4	.	CASSSGGSNEKLFF	TGCGCCAGCAGCTCGGGGGGTAGTAATGAAAAACTGTTTTTT
.	TRBV2	TRBJ2-2	.	CASNDYFTGELFF	TGTGCCAGCAATGACTACTTCACCGGGGAGCTGTTTTTT
.	TRBV12-5	TRBJ1-1	.	CASGSSQGYTEAFF	TGTGCTAGTGGTTCCTCCCAGGGATACACTGAAGCTTTCTTT
.	TRBV7-9	TRBJ1-6	.	CASSSEAQGSPLHF	TGTGCCAGCAGCTCGGAAGCCCAAGGATCACCCCTCCACTTT
once	TRBV7-2	TRBJ2-4	TRBD1	CASSRQGRDIQYF	TGTGCCAGCAGCCGACAGGGGCGGGACATTCAGTACTTC
.	TRBV6-1	TRBJ2-7	TRBD1	CASSEAGWDRGGYEQYF	TGTGCCAGCAGTGAAGCGGGATGGGACAGGGGGGGGTACGAGCAGTACTTC
once	TRBV29-1	TRBJ1-3	.	CSTQDTGNTIYF	TGCAGCACCCAGGACACTGGAAACACCATATATTTT
.	TRBV30	TRBJ2-1	.	CAWRAQGYNEQFF	TGTGCCTGGAGGGCTCAGGGTTACAATGAGCAGTTCTTC
.	TRBV5-1	TRBJ1-1	.	CASSQFPTGAAEAFF	TGCGCCAGCAGCCAGTTCCCTACAGGCGCCGCTGAAGCTTTCTTT
few	TRBV7-9	TRBJ1-1	.	CASSLDREAFF	TGTGCCAGCAGCCTTGACAGGGAAGCTTTCTTT
.	TRBV7-6	TRBJ2-2	TRBD2	CASSRRTSADTGELFF	TGTGCCAGCAGCCGAAGGACTAGCGCCGACACCGGGGAGCTGTTTTTT
.	TRBV2	TRBJ1-5	TRBD1	CASTGTGGSQPQHF	TGTGCCAGCACTGGGACAGGGGGCAGCCAGCCCCAGCATTTT
.	TRBV7-3	TRBJ2-5	.	CASSLTGGRETQYF	TGTGCCAGCAGCTTGACCGGAGGTCGGGAGACCCAGTACTTC
few	TRBV4-1	TRBJ1-4	.	CASRRAAEKLFF	TGCGCCAGCCGTAGGGCCGCTGAAAAACTGTTTTTT
.	TRBV7-7	TRBJ2-1	TRBD1	CAPKHPPDRVYNEQFF	TGTGCTCCGAAACACCCCCCGGACAGGGTCTACAATGAGCAGTTCTTC